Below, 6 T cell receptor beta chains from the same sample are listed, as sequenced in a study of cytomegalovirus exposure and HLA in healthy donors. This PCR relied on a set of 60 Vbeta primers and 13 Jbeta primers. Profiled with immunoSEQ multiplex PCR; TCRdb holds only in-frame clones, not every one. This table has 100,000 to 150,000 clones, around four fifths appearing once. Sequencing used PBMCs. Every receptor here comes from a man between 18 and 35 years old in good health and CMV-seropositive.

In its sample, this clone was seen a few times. This chain's CDR3 is CASSAMTGMFEKLFF. The CDR3 nucleotides read TGTGCCAGCAGTGCGATGACAGGGATGTTTGAAAAACTGTTTTTT. The chain combines TRBV2 with TRBJ1-4, with 7 bases lining up with TRBD1. Germline V gene sequence: CDR1 SNHLY, CDR2 FYNNEI. CDR3 size: 15 residues. V gave up 4 bases and J gave up 7 bases; unmatched junction bases: 9.

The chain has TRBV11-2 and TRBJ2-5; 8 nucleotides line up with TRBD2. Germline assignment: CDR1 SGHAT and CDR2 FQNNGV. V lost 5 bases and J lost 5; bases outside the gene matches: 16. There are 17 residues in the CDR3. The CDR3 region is CASSPRGGSGAVETQYF. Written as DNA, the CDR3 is TGTGCCAGCAGCCCACGAGGGGGTAGCGGGGCGGTGGAGACCCAGTACTTC.

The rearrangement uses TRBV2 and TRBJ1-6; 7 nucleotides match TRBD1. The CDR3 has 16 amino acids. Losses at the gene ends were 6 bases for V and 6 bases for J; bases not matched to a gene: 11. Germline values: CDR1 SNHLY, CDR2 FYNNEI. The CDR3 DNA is TGTGCCAGCAGCGAGAGGAGGGGGCAGCGTAATTCACCCCTCCACTTT. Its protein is CASSERRGQRNSPLHF.

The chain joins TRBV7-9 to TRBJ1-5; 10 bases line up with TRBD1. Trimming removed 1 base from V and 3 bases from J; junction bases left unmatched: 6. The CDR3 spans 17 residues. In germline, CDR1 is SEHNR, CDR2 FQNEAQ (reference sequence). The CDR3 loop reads CASSLGDRGKDNQPQHF. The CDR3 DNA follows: TGTGCCAGCAGCTTAGGGGACAGGGGAAAGGACAATCAGCCCCAGCATTTT.

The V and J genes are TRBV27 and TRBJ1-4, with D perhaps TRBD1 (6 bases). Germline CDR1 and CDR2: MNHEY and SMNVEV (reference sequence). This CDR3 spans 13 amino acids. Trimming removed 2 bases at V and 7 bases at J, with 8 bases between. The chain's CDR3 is CASSLGGGEKLFF. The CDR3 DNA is TGTGCCAGCAGTTTAGGGGGCGGTGAAAAACTGTTTTTT.

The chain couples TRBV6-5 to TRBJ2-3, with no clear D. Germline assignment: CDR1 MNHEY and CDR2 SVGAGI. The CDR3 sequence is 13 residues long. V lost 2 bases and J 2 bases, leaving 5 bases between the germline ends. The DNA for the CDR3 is TGTGCCAGCAGTTACAGCTCCACAGATACGCAGTATTTT. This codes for CASSYSSTDTQYF.